This entry lists 5 T cell receptor beta chains sequenced from one sample in a study of blood T cell repertoires in COVID-19. Clones were sequenced by immunoSEQ multiplex PCR, and TCRdb holds only the in-frame ones, with some missing. The sample has 190,000 or so clones, around 87% seen once. The sequenced sample consisted of peripheral blood. The receptors were gathered from a woman aged 18-29 years who had recovered from COVID-19.

The chain uses TRBV14 and TRBJ2-7, with unresolved D. Germline V gives CDR1 SGHDN, CDR2 FVKESK. The V gene lost 1 base and the J gene lost 3 bases, with 10 bases spanning the gap. This CDR3 region has 14 residues. The DNA of the CDR3 is TGTGCCAGCAGCCAAGCTCCCTTTAGCTACGAGCAGTACTTC. Amino acids: CASSQAPFSYEQYF.

V is TRBV24-1 and J is TRBJ2-3; 7 bases line up with TRBD1. V lost 5 bases to trimming and J lost 1 base; unmatched junction nucleotides: 8. The CDR3 runs to 16 residues. Per the germline V gene, CDR1 is KGHDR and CDR2 is SFDVKD. CDR3: CATSGPGQPRTDTQYF. CDR3 bases: TGTGCCACCAGTGGGCCGGGACAGCCCCGCACAGATACGCAGTATTTT.

With respect to this clone: The sample has other DNA sequences that encode this CDR3 too. The V and J genes are TRBV18 and TRBJ2-3; the match to TRBD2 covers 7 bases. V lost 3 bases, J lost 6 bases, and 0 bases stayed unmatched. The CDR3 has 12 amino acids. Looked up from germline, CDR1 is KGHSH and CDR2 is LQKENI. In nucleotides, the CDR3 is TGTGCCAGCTCACCCGGGGGGGATACGCAGTATTTT. Amino acids: CASSPGGDTQYF.

This chain uses TRBV5-1 with TRBJ2-3, with D maybe TRBD1 (6 bases). Germline V gene lookup returns CDR1 SGHRS and CDR2 YFSETQ. The CDR3 consists of 15 residues. Trimming shortened V by 5 bases and J by 0 bases, and 13 bases separated the two germline ends. The DNA of the CDR3 is TGCGCCAGCAGGGGGGAAGGACAGAGCACAGATACGCAGTATTTT. Amino acids: CASRGEGQSTDTQYF.

V usage is TRBV7-9 and J usage is TRBJ1-2, with 8 bases identical to TRBD1. CDR1 and CDR2 from the germline V gene are SEHNR and FQNEAQ (reference sequence). V shed 4 bases and J 8 bases; nucleotides not matched to a gene: 12. CDR3 length equals 15 residues. The CDR3 here is CASSSHTDREEGYTF. The CDR3 nucleotides are TGTGCCAGCAGCTCCCACACGGACAGGGAGGAAGGCTACACCTTC.